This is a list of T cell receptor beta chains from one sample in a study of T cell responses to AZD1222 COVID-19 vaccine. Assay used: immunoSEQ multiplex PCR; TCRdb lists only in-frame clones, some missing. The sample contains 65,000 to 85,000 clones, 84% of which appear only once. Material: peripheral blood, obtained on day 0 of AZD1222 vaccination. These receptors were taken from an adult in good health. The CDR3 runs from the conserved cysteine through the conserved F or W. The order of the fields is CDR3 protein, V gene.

CDR3aa: CASSQERHPNTEAFF
v_gene: TRBV4-3

CDR3aa: CASSFQYNEQFF
v_gene: TRBV7-2

CDR3aa: CASSIGRGVDRALEAFF
v_gene: TRBV19

CDR3aa: CATSDSAGGHGYTF
v_gene: TRBV24-1

CDR3aa: CASSLALTAYEQYF
v_gene: TRBV5-4

CDR3aa: CATPPGPGVTRVRF
v_gene: TRBV24-1

CDR3aa: CASSLAGANEKLFF
v_gene: TRBV28

CDR3aa: CASSIASGVTEAFF
v_gene: TRBV19

CDR3aa: CASIPGSSYNSPLHF
v_gene: TRBV5-5

CDR3aa: CASSLGNTGELFF
v_gene: TRBV13